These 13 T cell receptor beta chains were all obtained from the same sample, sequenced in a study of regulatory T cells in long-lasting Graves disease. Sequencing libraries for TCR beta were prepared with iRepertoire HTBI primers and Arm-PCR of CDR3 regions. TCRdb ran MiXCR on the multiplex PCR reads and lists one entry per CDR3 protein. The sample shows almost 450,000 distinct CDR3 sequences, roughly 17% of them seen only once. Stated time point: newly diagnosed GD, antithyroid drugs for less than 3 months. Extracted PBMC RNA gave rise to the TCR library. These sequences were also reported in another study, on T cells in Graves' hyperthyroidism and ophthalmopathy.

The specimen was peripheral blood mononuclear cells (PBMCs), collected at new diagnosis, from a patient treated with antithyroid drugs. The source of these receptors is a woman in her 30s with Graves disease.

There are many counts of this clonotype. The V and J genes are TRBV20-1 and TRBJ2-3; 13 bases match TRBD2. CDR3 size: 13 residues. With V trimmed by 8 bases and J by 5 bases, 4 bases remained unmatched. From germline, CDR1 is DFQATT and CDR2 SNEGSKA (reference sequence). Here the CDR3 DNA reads TGCAGTACCGGACTAGCGGGGGTAGATACGCAGTATTTT. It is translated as CSTGLAGVDTQYF.

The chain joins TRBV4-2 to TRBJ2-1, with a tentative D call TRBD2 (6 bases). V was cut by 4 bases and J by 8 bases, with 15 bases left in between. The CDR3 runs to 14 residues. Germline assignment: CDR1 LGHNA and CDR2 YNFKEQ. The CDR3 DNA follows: TGTGCCAGCAGCCCCCCAGGAGGGTGGGATGAGCAGTTCTTC. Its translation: CASSPPGGWDEQFF.

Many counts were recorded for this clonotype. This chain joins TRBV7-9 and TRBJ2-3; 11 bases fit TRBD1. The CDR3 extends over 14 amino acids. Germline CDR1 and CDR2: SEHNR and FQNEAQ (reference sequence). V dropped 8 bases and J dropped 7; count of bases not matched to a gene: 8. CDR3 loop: CASDVDRGRNTQYF. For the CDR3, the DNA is TGTGCCAGCGACGTGGACAGGGGGCGAAATACGCAGTATTTT. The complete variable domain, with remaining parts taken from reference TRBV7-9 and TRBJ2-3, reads DTGVSQNPRHKITKRGQNVTFRCDPISEHNRLYWYRQTLGQGPEFLTYFQNEAQLEKSRLLSDRFSAERPKGSFSTLEIQRTEQGDSAMYLCASDVDRGRNTQYFGPGTRLTVL.

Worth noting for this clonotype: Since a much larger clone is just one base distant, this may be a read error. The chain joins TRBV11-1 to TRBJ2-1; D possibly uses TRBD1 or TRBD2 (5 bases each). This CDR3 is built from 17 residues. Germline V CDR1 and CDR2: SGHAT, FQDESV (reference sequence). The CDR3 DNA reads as TGTGCCAGCAGCTTATTGAGAGGTAGGGGACCCTACAGTGAGCAGTTCTTC. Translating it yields CASSLLRGRGPYSEQFF.

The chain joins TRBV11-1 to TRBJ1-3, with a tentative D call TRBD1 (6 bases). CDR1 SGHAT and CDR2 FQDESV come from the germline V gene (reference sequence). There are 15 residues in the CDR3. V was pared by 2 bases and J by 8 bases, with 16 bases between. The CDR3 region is CASSLPGQPGDTIYF. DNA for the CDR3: TGTGCCAGCAGCTTACCCGGACAGCCGGGTGACACCATATATTTT.

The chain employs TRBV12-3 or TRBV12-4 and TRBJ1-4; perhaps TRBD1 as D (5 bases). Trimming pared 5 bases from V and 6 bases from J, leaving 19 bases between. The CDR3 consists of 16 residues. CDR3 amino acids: CASSPYPPGSYEKLFF. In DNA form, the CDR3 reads TGTGCCAGCAGTCCTTACCCACCAGGGAGCTATGAAAAACTGTTTTTT.

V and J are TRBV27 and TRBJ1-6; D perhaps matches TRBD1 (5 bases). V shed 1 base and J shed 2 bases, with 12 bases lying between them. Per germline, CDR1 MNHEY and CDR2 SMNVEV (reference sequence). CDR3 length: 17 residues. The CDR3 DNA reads TGTGCCAGCAGTTTATTTTGGGGGACGACCTATAATTCACCCCTCCACTTT. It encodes CASSLFWGTTYNSPLHF.

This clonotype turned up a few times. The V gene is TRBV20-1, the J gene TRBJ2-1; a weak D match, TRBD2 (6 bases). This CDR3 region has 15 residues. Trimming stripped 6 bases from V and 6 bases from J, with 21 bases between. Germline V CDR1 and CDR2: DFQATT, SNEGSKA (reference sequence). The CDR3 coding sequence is TGCAGTGCGAGCGGGTTACGCAGCGGTTCCAATGAGCAGTTCTTC. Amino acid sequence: CSASGLRSGSNEQFF.

CDR3 in DNA: TGTGCCACCAGTGACCTGGGACCGGGAGGGGACACCGGGGAGCTGTTTTTT. Its protein product is CATSDLGPGGDTGELFF. The V and J genes are TRBV24-1 and TRBJ2-2, with 8 bases identical to TRBD2. CDR3 length: 17 residues. The J segment lost 3 bases and the V segment lost 4 bases, leaving 9 bases of the junction unmatched. Germline CDR1 reads KGHDR; CDR2 reads SFDVKD.

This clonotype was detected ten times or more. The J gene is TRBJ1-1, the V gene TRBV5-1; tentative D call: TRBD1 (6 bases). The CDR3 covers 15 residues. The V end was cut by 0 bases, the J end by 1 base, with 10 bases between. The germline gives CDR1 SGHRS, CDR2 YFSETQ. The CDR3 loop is CASSLAGAGNTEAFF. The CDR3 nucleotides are TGCGCCAGCAGCTTGGCGGGGGCAGGGAACACTGAAGCTTTCTTT.

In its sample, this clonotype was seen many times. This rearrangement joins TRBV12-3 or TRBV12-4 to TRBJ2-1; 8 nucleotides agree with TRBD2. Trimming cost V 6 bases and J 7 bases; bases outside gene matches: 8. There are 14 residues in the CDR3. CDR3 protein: CASRVGTRGNEQFF. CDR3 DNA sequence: TGTGCCAGCAGGGTGGGGACTAGGGGGAATGAGCAGTTCTTC.

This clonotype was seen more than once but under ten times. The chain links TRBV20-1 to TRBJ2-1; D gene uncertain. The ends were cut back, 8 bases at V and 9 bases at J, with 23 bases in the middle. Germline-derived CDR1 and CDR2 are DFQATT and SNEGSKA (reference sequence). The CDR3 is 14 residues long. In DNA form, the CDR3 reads TGCAGTTCAATGGGGTCCCGTGGGAATATTGAGCAGTTCTTC. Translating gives CSSMGSRGNIEQFF.

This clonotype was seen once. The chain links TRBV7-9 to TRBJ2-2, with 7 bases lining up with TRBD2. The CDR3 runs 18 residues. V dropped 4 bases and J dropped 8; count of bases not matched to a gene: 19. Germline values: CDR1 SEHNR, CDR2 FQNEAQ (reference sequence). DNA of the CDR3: TGTGCCAGCAGCTCGGCCTGGGGCGGGAGCCCCACCAGGGGGGAGCTGTTTTTT. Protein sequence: CASSSAWGGSPTRGELFF.